Listed below are T cell receptor beta chains from one sample, sequenced in a study of PD-1 blockade in classical Hodgkin lymphoma. Sequencing used immunoSEQ multiplex PCR; TCRdb keeps in-frame clones, though not all of them. The sample lists tens of thousands of clones, about 91% occurring once. Source: peripheral blood mononuclear cells (PBMCs), taken before the second cycle of nivolumab. These receptors were collected from a human donor with classical Hodgkin lymphoma. Each CDR3 is given with its conserved first and last residue. D genes are given only for firm matches. Rows may omit the clone size; those that give it use once, few, many or a size class.

TRBV18	.	TRBJ2-7	.	CASSPPRWSYEQYF	TGTGCCAGCTCACCTCCTAGATGGAGCTACGAGCAGTACTTC
TRBV19	.	TRBJ1-1	.	CASSIPQGNTEAFF	TGTGCCAGTAGTATACCTCAGGGCAACACTGAAGCTTTCTTT
TRBV27	few	TRBJ1-6	.	CASKEGDSPLHF	TGTGCCAGCAAGGAGGGGGATTCACCCCTCCACTTT
TRBV6-1	.	TRBJ2-5	.	CASSEYSQETQYF	TGTGCCAGCAGTGAATACAGTCAAGAGACCCAGTACTTC
TRBV28	.	TRBJ2-7	TRBD1	CASSLTGGGAAYEQYF	TGTGCCAGCAGTTTAACAGGGGGCGGCGCCGCCTACGAGCAGTACTTC
TRBV5-1	once	TRBJ2-3	TRBD1	CASKPGQYTDTQYF	TGCGCCAGCAAACCGGGACAGTACACAGATACGCAGTATTTT
TRBV6-1	.	TRBJ1-1	.	CASSQGHTEAFF	TGTGCCAGCAGCCAGGGGCACACTGAAGCTTTCTTT
TRBV27	once	TRBJ2-1	TRBD2	CASSLGPSGRNEQFF	TGTGCCAGCAGTTTAGGCCCTAGCGGGAGGAATGAGCAGTTCTTC
TRBV4-1	.	TRBJ1-1	TRBD1	CASSQSGTGSTEAFF	TGCGCCAGCAGCCAATCCGGGACAGGGAGCACTGAAGCTTTCTTT
TRBV6-1	.	TRBJ2-5	TRBD2	CASSAVAGGHETQYF	TGTGCCAGCAGTGCAGTAGCGGGGGGGCATGAGACCCAGTACTTC
TRBV5-1	.	TRBJ1-2	.	CASSLTLGANYGYTF	TGCGCCAGCAGCTTGACCCTGGGGGCGAACTATGGCTACACCTTC
TRBV27	.	TRBJ1-1	TRBD1	CASSYTGAEAFF	TGTGCCAGCAGTTATACAGGGGCGGAAGCTTTCTTT
TRBV7-9	.	TRBJ2-2	TRBD1	CASSLPRTGSTGELFF	TGTGCCAGCAGCTTACCACGGACAGGTAGCACCGGGGAGCTGTTTTTT
TRBV6-5	.	TRBJ1-2	.	CASTPGTNYGYTF	TGTGCCAGCACACCGGGGACAAACTATGGCTACACCTTC
TRBV11-2	.	TRBJ2-5	.	CASSLLGEQETQYF	TGTGCCAGCAGCTTATTGGGGGAGCAAGAGACCCAGTACTTC
TRBV30	.	TRBJ1-2	.	CAWGQNYGYTF	TGTGCCTGGGGACAAAACTATGGCTACACCTTC
TRBV6-6	.	TRBJ2-7	.	CASSNRELYEQYF	TGTGCCAGCAGTAACAGGGAGTTGTACGAGCAGTACTTC
TRBV15	.	TRBJ1-4	TRBD1	CATSRETGAFATNEKLFF	TGTGCCACCAGCAGGGAGACAGGGGCCTTTGCAACTAATGAAAAACTGTTTTTT
TRBV15	.	TRBJ1-1	.	CATSGDVGQWAEAFF	TGTGCCACCAGCGGAGACGTCGGACAGTGGGCTGAAGCTTTCTTT
TRBV6-5	once	TRBJ2-7	.	CASSYYVGGQNEQYF	TGTGCCAGCAGTTACTATGTAGGGGGGCAGAACGAGCAGTACTTC
TRBV15	.	TRBJ2-6	.	CATKPGAGANVLTF	TGTGCCACCAAACCAGGGGCTGGGGCCAACGTCCTGACTTTC
TRBV7-6	.	TRBJ1-4	.	CASSLNAQQGEKLFF	TGTGCCAGCAGCTTGAACGCCCAGCAGGGGGAAAAACTGTTTTTT
TRBV4-1	.	TRBJ1-1	.	CASSQVGATEAFF	TGCGCCAGCAGCCAAGTGGGGGCGACTGAAGCTTTCTTT